This T cell receptor beta chain was profiled in a study of T-cell memory formation after mild COVID-19. Regarding the study as a whole: Cross-reactive memory appears to have joined, as suggested by some responding clones showing up in pre-infection memory.

Germline lookup yields CDR1 SGHAT and CDR2 FQNNGV. The ends lost 5 bases at V and 1 base at J; junction bases unmatched: 7. The CDR3 is 15 amino acids. 5'RACE with constant-segment primers yielded barcoded, UMI-tagged TCR alpha and TCR beta cDNA libraries. Each CDR3 protein is one row after TCRdb ran MiXCR on the 5' RACE reads. The table lists 400,000 or so distinct CDR3 sequences, 20% of them singletons. In the case of this clonotype: Its cognate antigen is unknown.

This receptor was obtained from an adult woman who had mild COVID-19 (a few samples of this study predate the infection). Cell type and time point are not known. Sample: PBMCs or a T cell subset sorted from them (not recorded which). The chain recombines TRBV11-2 with TRBJ1-1; 7 nucleotides match TRBD1. The CDR3, as DNA: TGTGCCAGCAGCATCCGGACAGGATGGAACACTGAAGCTTTCTTT. Its translation: CASSIRTGWNTEAFF.